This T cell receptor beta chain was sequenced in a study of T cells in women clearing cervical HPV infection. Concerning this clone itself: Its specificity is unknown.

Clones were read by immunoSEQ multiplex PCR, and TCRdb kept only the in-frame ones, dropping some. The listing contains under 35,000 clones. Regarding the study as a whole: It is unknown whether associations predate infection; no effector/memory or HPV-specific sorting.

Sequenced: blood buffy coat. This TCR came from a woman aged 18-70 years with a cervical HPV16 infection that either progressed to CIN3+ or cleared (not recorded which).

CDR3 residues: CASSEGQGLTSLHF. CDR3 DNA (partial): TGTGCCAGTAGTGAGGGACAGGGCCTTACGTCC. This chain joins TRBV19 and TRBJ1-6, with 9 nucleotides matching TRBD1. The observed sequence ends 3 residues before the CDR3 terminus, with the missing tail filled in from the germline J gene. CDR1 and CDR2 (germline): LNHDA, SQIVND (reference sequence). The CDR3 length is 14 residues. Full variable domain (rest looked up from reference TRBV19 and TRBJ1-6): DGGITQSPKYLFRKEGQNVTLSCEQNLNHDAMYWYRQDPGQGLRLIYYSQIVNDFQKGDIAEGYSVSREKKESFPLTVTSAQKNPTAFYLCASSEGQGLTSLHFGNGTRLTVT.